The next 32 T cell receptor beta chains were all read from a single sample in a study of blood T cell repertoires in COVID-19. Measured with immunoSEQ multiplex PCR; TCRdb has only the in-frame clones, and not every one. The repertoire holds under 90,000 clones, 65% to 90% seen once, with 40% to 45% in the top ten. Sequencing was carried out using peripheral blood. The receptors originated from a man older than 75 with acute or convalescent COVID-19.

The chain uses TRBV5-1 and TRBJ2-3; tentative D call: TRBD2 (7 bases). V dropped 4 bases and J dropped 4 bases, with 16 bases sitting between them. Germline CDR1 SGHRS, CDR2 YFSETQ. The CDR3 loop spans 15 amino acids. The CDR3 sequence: CASSLNGGPADTQYF. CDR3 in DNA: TGCGCCAGCAGCCTGAACGGGGGGCCGGCAGATACGCAGTATTTT.

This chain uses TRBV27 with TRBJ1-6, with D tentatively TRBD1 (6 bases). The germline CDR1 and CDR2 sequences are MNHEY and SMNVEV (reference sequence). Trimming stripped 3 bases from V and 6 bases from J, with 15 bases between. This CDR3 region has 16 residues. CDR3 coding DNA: TGTGCCAGCAGTTTTTTAGGGGGTATCAGTAATTCACCCCTCCACTTT. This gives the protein CASSFLGGISNSPLHF.

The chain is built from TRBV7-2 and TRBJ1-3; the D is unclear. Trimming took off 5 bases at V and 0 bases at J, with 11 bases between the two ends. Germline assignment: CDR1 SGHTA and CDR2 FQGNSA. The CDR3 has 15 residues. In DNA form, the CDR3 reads TGTGCCAGCAGCCTGGGCGCAGGCTCTGGAAACACCATATATTTT. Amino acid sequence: CASSLGAGSGNTIYF.

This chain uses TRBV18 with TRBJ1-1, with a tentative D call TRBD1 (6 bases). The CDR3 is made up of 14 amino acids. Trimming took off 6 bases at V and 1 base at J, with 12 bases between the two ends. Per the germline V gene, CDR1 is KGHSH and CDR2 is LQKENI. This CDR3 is CASSHDRKNTEAFF. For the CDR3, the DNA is TGTGCCAGCTCCCACGACAGGAAGAACACTGAAGCTTTCTTT.

This chain's CDR3 is CASSFSSVNTGELFF. CDR3 nucleotide sequence: TGTGCCAGCAGCTTTAGTTCGGTGAACACCGGGGAGCTGTTTTTT. This chain uses TRBV7-9 with TRBJ2-2; D gene ambiguous. Trimming cost V 3 bases and J 1 base, with 9 bases left between them. Germline V gene data show CDR1 as SEHNR and CDR2 as FQNEAQ (reference sequence). This CDR3 region has 15 residues. Full variable domain (rest looked up from reference TRBV7-9 and TRBJ2-2): DTGVSQNPRHKITKRGQNVTFRCDPISEHNRLYWYRQTLGQGPEFLTYFQNEAQLEKSRLLSDRFSAERPKGSFSTLEIQRTEQGDSAMYLCASSFSSVNTGELFFGEGSRLTVL.

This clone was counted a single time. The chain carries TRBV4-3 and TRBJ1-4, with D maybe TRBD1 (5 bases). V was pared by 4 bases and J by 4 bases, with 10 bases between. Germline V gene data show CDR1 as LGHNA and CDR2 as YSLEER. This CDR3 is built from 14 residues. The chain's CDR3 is CASSRGQGNEKLFF. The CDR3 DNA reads TGCGCCAGCAGCCGGGGCCAGGGTAATGAAAAACTGTTTTTT.

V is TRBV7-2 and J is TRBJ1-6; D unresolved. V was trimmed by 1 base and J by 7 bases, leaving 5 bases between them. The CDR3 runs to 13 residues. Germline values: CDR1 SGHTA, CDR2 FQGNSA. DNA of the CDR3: TGTGCCAGCAGCTTAGACGGGAATTCACCCCTCCACTTT. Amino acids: CASSLDGNSPLHF.

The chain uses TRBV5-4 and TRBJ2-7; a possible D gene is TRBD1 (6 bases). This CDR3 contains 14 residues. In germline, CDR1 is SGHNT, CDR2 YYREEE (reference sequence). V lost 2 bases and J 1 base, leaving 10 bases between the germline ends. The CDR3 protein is CASSLPTGSYEQYF. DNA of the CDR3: TGTGCCAGCAGCTTACCTACAGGGTCCTACGAGCAGTACTTC.

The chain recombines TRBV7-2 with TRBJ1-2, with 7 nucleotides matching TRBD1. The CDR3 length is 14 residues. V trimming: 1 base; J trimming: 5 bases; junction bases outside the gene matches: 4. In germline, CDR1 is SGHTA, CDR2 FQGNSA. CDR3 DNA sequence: TGTGCCAGCAGCTTAGGGCAGGGGGAATATGGCTACACCTTC. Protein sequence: CASSLGQGEYGYTF.

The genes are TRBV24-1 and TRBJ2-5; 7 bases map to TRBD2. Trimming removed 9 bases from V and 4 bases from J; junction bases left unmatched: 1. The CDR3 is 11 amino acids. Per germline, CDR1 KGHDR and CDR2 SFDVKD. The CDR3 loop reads CATGGGETQYF. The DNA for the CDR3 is TGTGCCACCGGGGGGGGAGAGACCCAGTACTTC.

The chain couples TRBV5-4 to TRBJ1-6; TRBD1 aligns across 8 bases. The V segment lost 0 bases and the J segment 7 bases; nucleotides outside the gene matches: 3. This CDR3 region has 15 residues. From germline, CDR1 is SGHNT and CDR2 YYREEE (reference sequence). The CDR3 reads CASSLGRDRNSPLHF. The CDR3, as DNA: TGTGCCAGCAGCTTGGGCCGGGACAGGAATTCACCCCTCCACTTT.

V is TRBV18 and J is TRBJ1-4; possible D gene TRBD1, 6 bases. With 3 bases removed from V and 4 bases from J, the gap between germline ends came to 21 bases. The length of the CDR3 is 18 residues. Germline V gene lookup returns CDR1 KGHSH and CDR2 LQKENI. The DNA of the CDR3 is TGTGCCAGCTCACCGCAAACGCTCAGCGGGGGCGGTAATGAAAAACTGTTTTTT. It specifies CASSPQTLSGGGNEKLFF.

In nucleotides, the CDR3 is TGTGCCAGCAGTTACGGTAGCGGGGGAAGGGCTGATACGCAGTATTTT. Translation gives CASSYGSGGRADTQYF. The rearrangement uses TRBV6-5 and TRBJ2-3; TRBD2 aligns across 9 bases. Germline CDR1 reads MNHEY; CDR2 reads SVGAGI. Trimming at V came to 2 bases and at J to 6 bases, leaving 9 bases not matched to a gene. The CDR3 covers 16 residues.

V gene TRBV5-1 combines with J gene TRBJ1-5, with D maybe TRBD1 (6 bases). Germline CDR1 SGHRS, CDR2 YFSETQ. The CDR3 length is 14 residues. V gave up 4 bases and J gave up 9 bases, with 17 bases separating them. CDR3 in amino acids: CASSPDVGGRPQHF. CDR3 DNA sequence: TGCGCCAGCAGCCCGGACGTCGGGGGGCGGCCCCAGCATTTT.

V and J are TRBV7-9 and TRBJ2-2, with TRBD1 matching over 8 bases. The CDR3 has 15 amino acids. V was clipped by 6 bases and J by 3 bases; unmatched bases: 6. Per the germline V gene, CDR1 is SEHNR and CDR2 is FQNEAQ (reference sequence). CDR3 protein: CASRGTGGDTGELFF. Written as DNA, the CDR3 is TGTGCCAGCAGGGGGACAGGAGGGGACACCGGGGAGCTGTTTTTT.

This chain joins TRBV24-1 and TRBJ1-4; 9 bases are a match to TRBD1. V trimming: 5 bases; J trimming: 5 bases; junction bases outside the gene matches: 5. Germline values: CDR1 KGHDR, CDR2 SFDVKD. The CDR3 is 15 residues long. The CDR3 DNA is TGTGCCACCAGTGGAGGGACAGGGATGAATGAAAAACTGTTTTTT. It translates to CATSGGTGMNEKLFF.

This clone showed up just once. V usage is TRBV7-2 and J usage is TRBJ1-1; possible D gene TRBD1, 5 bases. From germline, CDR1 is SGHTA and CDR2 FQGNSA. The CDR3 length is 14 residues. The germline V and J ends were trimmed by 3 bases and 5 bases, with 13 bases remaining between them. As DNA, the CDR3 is TGTGCCAGCAGCTTGGGGCCTTTAGAAACTGAAGCTTTCTTT. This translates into CASSLGPLETEAFF.

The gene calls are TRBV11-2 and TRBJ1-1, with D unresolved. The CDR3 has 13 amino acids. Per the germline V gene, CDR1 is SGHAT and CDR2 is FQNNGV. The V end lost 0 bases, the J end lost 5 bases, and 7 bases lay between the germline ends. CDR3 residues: CASSLDAYTEAFF. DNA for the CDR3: TGTGCCAGCAGCTTAGACGCGTATACTGAAGCTTTCTTT.

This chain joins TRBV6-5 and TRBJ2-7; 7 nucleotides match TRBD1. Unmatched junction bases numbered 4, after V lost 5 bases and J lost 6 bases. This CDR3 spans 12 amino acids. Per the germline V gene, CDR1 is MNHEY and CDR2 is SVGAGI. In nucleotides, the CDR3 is TGTGCCAGCAGTCGAGACAGGGTCGAGCAGTACTTC. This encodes CASSRDRVEQYF.

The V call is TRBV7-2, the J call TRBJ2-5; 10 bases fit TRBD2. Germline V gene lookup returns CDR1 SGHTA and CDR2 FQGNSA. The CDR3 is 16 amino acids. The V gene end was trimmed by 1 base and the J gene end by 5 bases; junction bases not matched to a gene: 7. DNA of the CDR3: TGTGCCAGCAGCTTAGATACAGCGGGGGGGCTGGAGACCCAGTACTTC. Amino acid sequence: CASSLDTAGGLETQYF. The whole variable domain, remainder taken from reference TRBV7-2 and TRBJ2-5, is GAGVSQSPSNKVTEKGKDVELRCDPISGHTALYWYRQSLGQGLEFLIYFQGNSAPDKSGLPSDRFSAERTGGSVSTLTIQRTQQEDSAVYLCASSLDTAGGLETQYFGPGTRLLVL.

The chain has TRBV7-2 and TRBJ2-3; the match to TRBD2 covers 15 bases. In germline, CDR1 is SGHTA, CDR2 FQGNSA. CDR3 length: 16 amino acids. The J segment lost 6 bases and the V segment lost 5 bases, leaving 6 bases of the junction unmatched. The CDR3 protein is CASSPTGTSGGDTQYF. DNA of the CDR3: TGTGCCAGCAGCCCCACCGGGACTAGCGGGGGGGATACGCAGTATTTT.

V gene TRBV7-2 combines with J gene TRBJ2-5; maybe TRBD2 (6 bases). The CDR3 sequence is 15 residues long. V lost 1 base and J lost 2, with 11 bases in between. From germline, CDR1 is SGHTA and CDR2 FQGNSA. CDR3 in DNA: TGTGCCAGCAGCTTAGTGGAGGGCTCGCAAGAGACCCAGTACTTC. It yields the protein CASSLVEGSQETQYF.

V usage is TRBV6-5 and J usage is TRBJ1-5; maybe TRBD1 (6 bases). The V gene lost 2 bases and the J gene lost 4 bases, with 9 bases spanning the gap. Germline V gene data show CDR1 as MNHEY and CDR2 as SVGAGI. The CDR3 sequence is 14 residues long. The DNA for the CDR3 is TGTGCCAGCAGTTACGCAGGGGAAAATCAGCCCCAGCATTTT. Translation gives CASSYAGENQPQHF.

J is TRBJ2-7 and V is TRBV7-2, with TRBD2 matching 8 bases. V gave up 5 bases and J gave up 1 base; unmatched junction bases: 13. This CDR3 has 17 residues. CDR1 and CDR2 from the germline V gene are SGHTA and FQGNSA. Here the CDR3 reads CASSEYSGTSESYEQYF. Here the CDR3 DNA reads TGTGCCAGCAGCGAATACTCCGGGACTAGTGAGTCCTACGAGCAGTACTTC.

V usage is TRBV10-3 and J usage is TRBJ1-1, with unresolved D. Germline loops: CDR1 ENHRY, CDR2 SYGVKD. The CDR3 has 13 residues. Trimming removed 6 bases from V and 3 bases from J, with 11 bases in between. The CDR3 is CAISATRDTEAFF. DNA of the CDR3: TGTGCCATCAGCGCCACTCGGGACACTGAAGCTTTCTTT.

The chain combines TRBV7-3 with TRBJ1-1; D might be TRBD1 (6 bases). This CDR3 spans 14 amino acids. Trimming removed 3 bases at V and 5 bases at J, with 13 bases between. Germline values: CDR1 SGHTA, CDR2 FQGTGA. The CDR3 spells CASSLGTSRTEAFF. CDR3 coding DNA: TGTGCCAGCAGCTTGGGGACATCGAGAACTGAAGCTTTCTTT.

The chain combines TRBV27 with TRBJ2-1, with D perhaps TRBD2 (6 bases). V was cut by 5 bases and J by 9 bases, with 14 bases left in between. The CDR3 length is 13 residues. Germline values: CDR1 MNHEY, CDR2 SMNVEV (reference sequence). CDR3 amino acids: CASSPMTGGEQFF. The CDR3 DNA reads TGTGCCAGCAGTCCCATGACCGGGGGTGAGCAGTTCTTC.

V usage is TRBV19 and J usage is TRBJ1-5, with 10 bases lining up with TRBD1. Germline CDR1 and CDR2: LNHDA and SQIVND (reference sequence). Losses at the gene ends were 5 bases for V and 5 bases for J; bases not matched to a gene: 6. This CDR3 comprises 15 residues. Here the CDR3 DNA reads TGTGCCAGTAGTGTCCCTGGGACAGGGGATCAGCCCCAGCATTTT. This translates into CASSVPGTGDQPQHF.

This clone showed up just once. As DNA, the CDR3 is TGTGCCAGCAGCAGTAGCGGGAGGGCCGACAATGAGCAGTTCTTC. It yields the protein CASSSSGRADNEQFF. The chain links TRBV25-1 to TRBJ2-1, with 11 bases identical to TRBD2. From germline, CDR1 is MGHDK and CDR2 SYGVNS. The CDR3 spans 15 residues. V dropped 6 bases and J dropped 5; count of bases not matched to a gene: 6.

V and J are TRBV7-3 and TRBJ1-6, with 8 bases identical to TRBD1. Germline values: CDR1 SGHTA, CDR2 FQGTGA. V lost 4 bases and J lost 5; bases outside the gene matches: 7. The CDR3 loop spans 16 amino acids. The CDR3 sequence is CASSYPPGQDNSPLHF. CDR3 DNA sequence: TGTGCCAGCAGCTACCCACCGGGACAGGATAATTCACCCCTCCACTTT. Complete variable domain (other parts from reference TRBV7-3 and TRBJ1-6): GAGVSQTPSNKVTEKGKYVELRCDPISGHTALYWYRQSLGQGPEFLIYFQGTGAADDSGLPNDRFFAVRPEGSVSTLKIQRTERGDSAVYLCASSYPPGQDNSPLHFGNGTRLTVT.

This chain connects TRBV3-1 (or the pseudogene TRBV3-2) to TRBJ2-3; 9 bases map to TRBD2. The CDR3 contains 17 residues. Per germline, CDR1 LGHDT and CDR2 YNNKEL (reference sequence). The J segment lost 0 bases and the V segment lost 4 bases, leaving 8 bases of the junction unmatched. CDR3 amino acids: CASSLAGAPTSTDTQYF. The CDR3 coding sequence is TGTGCCAGCAGCCTAGCGGGGGCGCCCACTAGCACAGATACGCAGTATTTT.

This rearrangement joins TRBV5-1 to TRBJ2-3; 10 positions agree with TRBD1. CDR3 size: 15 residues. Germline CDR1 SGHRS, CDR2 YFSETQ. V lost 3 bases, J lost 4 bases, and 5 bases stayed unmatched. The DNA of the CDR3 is TGCGCCAGCAGCTCCCCGACAGGGGGCGCAGATACGCAGTATTTT. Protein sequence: CASSSPTGGADTQYF.